Listed here are 17 T cell receptor beta chains from one sample, sequenced in a study of low-dose radiotherapy and immunotherapy resistance in tumors. Time point indicated: after trial treatment. The treatment was: LDRT plus nivolumab, ipilimumab, low-dose cyclophosphamide and aspirin (RACIN trial). The PCR that amplified TCRs ran for around 20 cycles, relying on a constant-region primer and a V-primer adapter. TCRdb analysed the reads with MiXCR anew, one entry per CDR3 protein. Found here are tens of thousands of distinct CDR3 sequences, around a third of them singletons; the top ten hold 7.5% to 9.5%. The sequences come from PBMCs, collected after low-dose radiotherapy plus immunotherapy. The origin of the receptors is a male donor with rectosigmoid adenocarcinoma.

This clonotype appeared many times. This chain connects TRBV28 to TRBJ1-6; 9 bases agree with TRBD1. From germline, CDR1 is MDHEN and CDR2 SYDVKM. Trimming cost V 4 bases and J 9 bases; bases outside gene matches: 4. This CDR3 comprises 14 residues. CDR3 sequence reads: CASSSTGGGSPLHF. CDR3 nucleotides: TGTGCCAGCAGTTCGACAGGGGGAGGTTCACCCCTCCACTTT.

At least ten counts were recorded for this clonotype. The chain couples TRBV27 to TRBJ1-6; D is ambiguous. Germline CDR1 and CDR2: MNHEY and SMNVEV (reference sequence). This CDR3 comprises 15 residues. The germline V and J ends were trimmed by 3 bases and 9 bases, with 15 bases remaining between them. For the CDR3, the DNA is TGTGCCAGCAGTTTTGGGCAGCCCGGGGTTTCACCCCTCCACTTT. This sequence encodes CASSFGQPGVSPLHF.

In the case of this clonotype: This sequence is one base from a far larger clone and is likely a read error. The rearrangement uses TRBV1 and TRBJ2-1. TRBV1 is a documented pseudogene. The CDR3 is made up of 14 amino acids. CDR3 sequence reads: CVSSQESITNEQFF. The CDR3 DNA is TGCGTCAGCAGCCAAGAATCTATAACCAATGAGCAGTTCTTC.

This clonotype has a handful of counts. V usage is TRBV4-1 and J usage is TRBJ2-1; 7 bases are shared with TRBD2. The V gene's germline CDR1 is MGHRA and CDR2 YSYEKL. V shed 1 base and J 6 bases; nucleotides not matched to a gene: 9. The CDR3 consists of 16 residues. CDR3 residues: CASSQVGGSAGNEQFF. CDR3 bases: TGCGCCAGCAGCCAAGTGGGCGGGAGCGCGGGCAATGAGCAGTTCTTC.

This clonotype was recorded many times. This chain joins TRBV30 and TRBJ1-1, with D maybe TRBD1 (5 bases). This CDR3 region has 13 residues. Germline-derived CDR1 and CDR2 are GTSNPN and SVGIG (reference sequence). Deletions cut 5 bases from V and 0 bases from J, with 10 bases between. Written as DNA, the CDR3 is TGTGCCTGGGCAAGGACAATGAACACTGAAGCTTTCTTT. Its protein product is CAWARTMNTEAFF.

This clonotype was counted a few times. The chain combines TRBV6-2 or TRBV6-3 with TRBJ1-1; D call uncertain. CDR3 length: 11 residues. Trimming removed 5 bases from V and 5 bases from J, with 6 bases in between. The germline V gene encodes CDR1 MNHEY and CDR2 SVGEGT. The DNA for the CDR3 is TGTGCCAGCAGTCAGGTAACTGAAGCTTTCTTT. It translates to CASSQVTEAFF.

Ten or more counts support this clonotype. This chain links TRBV7-2 with TRBJ1-2, with D perhaps TRBD1 (5 bases). The germline CDR1 and CDR2 sequences are SGHTA and FQGNSA. Trimming removed 2 bases from V and 7 bases from J, with 20 bases in between. This CDR3 contains 16 residues. CDR3 sequence (DNA): TGTGCCAGCAGCTTAAACCCAAGCCAGGGAGGCTTTGGCTACACCTTC. As protein: CASSLNPSQGGFGYTF. Full variable domain (rest looked up from reference TRBV7-2 and TRBJ1-2): GAGVSQSPSNKVTEKGKDVELRCDPISGHTALYWYRQSLGQGLEFLIYFQGNSAPDKSGLPSDRFSAERTGGSVSTLTIQRTQQEDSAVYLCASSLNPSQGGFGYTFGSGTRLTVV.

V usage is TRBV28 and J usage is TRBJ2-5, with D uncertain. There are 16 residues in the CDR3. The germline V gene encodes CDR1 MDHEN and CDR2 SYDVKM. V was trimmed by 5 bases and J by 4 bases, leaving 20 bases between them. CDR3 nucleotides: TGTGCCAGCAGTCTCCCTCTTCGGCACAAAGGAGAGACCCAGTACTTC. Protein: CASSLPLRHKGETQYF. The variable domain in full, with the rest retrieved from reference TRBV28 and TRBJ2-5, is DVKVTQSSRYLVKRTGEKVFLECVQDMDHENMFWYRQDPGLGLRLIYFSYDVKMKEKGDIPEGYSVSREKKERFSLILESASTNQTSMYLCASSLPLRHKGETQYFGPGTRLLVL.

This chain uses TRBV10-3 with TRBJ1-5; TRBD1 might be the D (6 bases). CDR3 length equals 15 residues. Per germline, CDR1 ENHRY and CDR2 SYGVKD. The V end was cut by 8 bases, the J end by 6 bases, with 20 bases between. DNA of the CDR3: TGTGCCATCCCCCCCACAGGGAACCATCCTCAGCCCCAGCATTTT. Encoded protein: CAIPPTGNHPQPQHF.

This clonotype was recorded many times. The chain joins TRBV2 to TRBJ2-1, with 9 positions matching TRBD1. CDR1 SNHLY and CDR2 FYNNEI come from the germline V gene. Trimming cost V 2 bases and J 6 bases; bases outside gene matches: 5. The CDR3 length is 15 residues. The CDR3 region is CASSERGTGSNEQFF. The CDR3 DNA reads as TGTGCCAGCAGTGAAAGGGGGACAGGGAGCAATGAGCAGTTCTTC.

The J gene is TRBJ1-5, the V gene TRBV20-1; a weak D match, TRBD1 (6 bases). The CDR3 spans 14 residues. Germline loops: CDR1 DFQATT, CDR2 SNEGSKA (reference sequence). Trimming stripped 6 bases from V and 10 bases from J, with 22 bases between. The CDR3 region is CSARTAFHRDPQHF. The CDR3 DNA reads TGCAGTGCCCGGACAGCATTCCATCGTGATCCCCAGCATTTT.

Many counts were recorded for this clonotype. V usage is TRBV7-2 and J usage is TRBJ2-3; 11 bases agree with TRBD2. The CDR3 runs to 16 residues. With 5 bases clipped from V and 11 bases from J, the junction kept 15 bases outside the gene matches. Per the germline V gene, CDR1 is SGHTA and CDR2 is FQGNSA. CDR3 sequence (DNA): TGTGCCAGCAGCCCCGCCATAGCGGGGGGGGATGGTGTGCAGTATTTT. Translated: CASSPAIAGGDGVQYF.

This clonotype was counted many times. V is TRBV4-3 and J is TRBJ1-4, with D unresolved. The CDR3 is made up of 16 amino acids. The V gene lost 1 base and the J gene lost 3 bases, with 12 bases spanning the gap. Germline CDR1 and CDR2: LGHNA and YSLEER. CDR3 region: CASSQGPSGANEKLFF. Here the CDR3 DNA reads TGCGCCAGCAGCCAAGGCCCGAGCGGCGCTAATGAAAAACTGTTTTTT.

This clonotype was detected ten times or more. The chain couples TRBV7-8 to TRBJ2-3; no clear D gene. The CDR3 length is 16 residues. Per germline, CDR1 SGHVS and CDR2 FQNEAQ. Trimming left V 6 bases short and J 1 base short, with 17 bases between. For the CDR3, the DNA is TGTGCCAGCAGTCGTGATGCTACACCGGGCACAGATACGCAGTATTTT. This encodes CASSRDATPGTDTQYF. Supplemented by reference TRBV7-8 and TRBJ2-3, the full variable domain reads GAGVSQSPRYKVAKRGQDVALRCDPISGHVSLFWYQQALGQGPEFLTYFQNEAQLDKSGLPSDRFFAERPEGSVSTLKIQRTQQEDSAVYLCASSRDATPGTDTQYFGPGTRLTVL.

The V and J genes are TRBV10-3 and TRBJ2-5; a possible D gene is TRBD1 (5 bases). The V gene lost 2 bases and the J gene lost 2 bases, with 9 bases spanning the gap. Germline V CDR1 and CDR2: ENHRY, SYGVKD. The CDR3 length is 14 residues. The CDR3 coding sequence is TGTGCCATCAGTGAGGGACGGACACAAGAGACCCAGTACTTC. Translation: CAISEGRTQETQYF.

This clonotype was seen repeatedly, ten times or more. The chain recombines TRBV14 with TRBJ2-3; possible D gene TRBD2, 5 bases. Germline V gene lookup returns CDR1 SGHDN and CDR2 FVKESK. V was trimmed by 4 bases and J by 7 bases, leaving 9 bases between them. The CDR3 loop spans 12 amino acids. CDR3 in amino acids: CASSPVGNTQYF. The CDR3 nucleotides read TGTGCCAGCAGCCCCGTCGGGAATACGCAGTATTTT.

This clonotype was seen many times. J is TRBJ1-2 and V is TRBV2; 8 bases line up with TRBD1. Trimming took 7 bases from V and 4 from J; bases not matched to a gene: 11. The CDR3 extends over 15 amino acids. Germline V gene lookup returns CDR1 SNHLY and CDR2 FYNNEI. The CDR3 loop reads CASNQPGQATYGYTF. For the CDR3, the DNA is TGTGCCAGCAACCAACCGGGACAGGCGACCTATGGCTACACCTTC.